A single sample is the source of the 3 T cell receptor beta chains below, sequenced in a study of shared clonotypes between healthy human individuals. Only in-frame clones appear in the TCRdb table, and some are missing; sequencing was by immunoSEQ multiplex PCR. The data show around 1.1 million clones, 60% to 85% seen once. Sample: memory CD4+ T cells from PBMCs. Subset here: CD45RA-negative fraction. These receptors all come from a man between 18 and 29 years old in good health. Some clones in this sample may be carry-over from other donors' samples.

The V and J genes are TRBV4-1 and TRBJ2-7; 14 nucleotides line up with TRBD2. Per germline, CDR1 MGHRA and CDR2 YSYEKL. The J segment lost 5 bases and the V segment lost 3 bases, leaving 6 bases of the junction unmatched. The CDR3 loop spans 16 amino acids. This CDR3 is CASSQGGLAGGDEQYF. The CDR3 DNA sequence: TGCGCCAGCAGCCAGGGCGGACTAGCGGGAGGTGACGAGCAGTACTTC.

J is TRBJ1-2 and V is TRBV28; D may be TRBD1 (5 bases). Trimming shortened V by 2 bases and J by 4 bases, and 14 bases separated the two germline ends. Germline V gene sequence: CDR1 MDHEN, CDR2 SYDVKM. The CDR3 has 15 amino acids. The CDR3 nucleotides are TGTGCCAGCAGTTTAGGGCAGGGCATGGGCTATGGCTACACCTTC. Its translation: CASSLGQGMGYGYTF.

A remark on this clone: The sample has other DNA sequences that encode this CDR3 too. V gene TRBV29-1 combines with J gene TRBJ2-7; 10 bases are a match to TRBD1. The germline V gene has CDR1 SQVTM and CDR2 ANQGSEA. The CDR3 consists of 11 residues. The V segment lost 7 bases and the J segment 5 bases; nucleotides outside the gene matches: 2. CDR3 sequence: CSGTGGDEQYF. Here the CDR3 DNA reads TGCAGCGGGACAGGGGGGGACGAGCAGTACTTC.